This T cell receptor beta chain was sequenced during a study of beta chain features in type 1 diabetes. Study-wide context: Over all samples combined, fewer than 130,000,000 sorted cells were examined.

Study-level findings and limits: The VDJ junctions of type 1 diabetes patients carried fewer insertions and more deletions. In all four CD4+ subsets, TCRB CDR3 length was significantly, moderately reduced in type 1 diabetes.

As concerns this clone: Its antigen is not identified.

CDR1 SGHTA and CDR2 FQGNSA come from the germline V gene. The CDR3 runs 13 residues. The germline V and J ends were trimmed by 8 bases and 1 base, with 8 bases remaining between them. The authors obtained over 95% purity in all sorted populations. The authors reverse transcribed all of the isolated RNA, so sequencing captured expressed TCRB transcripts. About 3.6 million reads on average were seen across naive, central memory and regulatory T cell samples. Here immunoSEQ multiplex PCR was the method, and the copy in TCRdb shows in-frame clones only, minus some. The sample holds some 240,000 clones, 16% seen once.

The chain carries TRBV7-2 and TRBJ2-2; D unclear. This clonotype was sampled from a man in his thirties or forties with type 1 diabetes. The sample comprised naive CD4+ T cells from blood. As DNA, the CDR3 is TGTGCCAGCGGCAAGAGGAACACCGGGGAGCTGTTTTTT. Residues: CASGKRNTGELFF.